This TCR beta chain originates from a study of PD-1 blockade in classical Hodgkin lymphoma. General study points: Newly diagnosed patients reportedly had lower baseline TCR diversity than healthy donors.

Described time point: newly diagnosed, previously untreated cHL patient sample. CD8+ T cell isolation from thawed PBMCs was performed by magnetic negative selection. Germline V CDR1 and CDR2: SGHAT, FQNNGV. V was clipped by 5 bases and J by 5 bases, with 15 bases between them. This CDR3 is built from 14 residues. TCRdb's copy holds only in-frame clones and misses some; the assay was immunoSEQ multiplex PCR. The data hold 19,000 or so clones, with around nine tenths observed a single time. Turning to this clone: Its antigen is undetermined.

The specimen was CD8+ T cells from blood. This receptor was taken from a human donor with classical Hodgkin lymphoma. J is TRBJ2-5 and V is TRBV11-2; tentatively, D is TRBD2 (5 bases). CDR3 sequence: CASSPRAGWETQYF. CDR3 DNA sequence: TGTGCCAGCAGCCCGCGGGCAGGTTGGGAGACCCAGTACTTC.